This TCR beta chain was recovered during a study of blood T cell repertoires in COVID-19. As for the study in general: Samples of COVID-19 (acute and convalescent) were obtained from the United States, Italy and Spain. In each case, the material was cDNA or gDNA derived from T cells, B-cell-depleted T cells, or PBMCs.

Per the study methods: Estimates of nucleated cell counts were drawn from the amplification of reference gene primers. Clones were sequenced by immunoSEQ multiplex PCR, and TCRdb holds only the in-frame ones, with some missing. D and trimming were read from the DNA, whereas the V and J calls and clone size are those reported in that table. The sample lists 140,000 to 150,000 clones, around 83% seen once, with 10% to 13% in the top ten. The receptor comes from a man aged 55 to 70 with active or convalescent COVID-19. The sample was peripheral blood.

This CDR3 reads CASSQDSGYGEAFF. The CDR3 DNA reads TGCGCCAGCAGCCAAGATTCGGGGTACGGTGAAGCTTTCTTT. The chain couples TRBV4-3 to TRBJ1-1, with D hard to call. The germline V gene has CDR1 LGHNA and CDR2 YSLEER. There are 14 residues in the CDR3. The V gene lost 0 bases and the J gene lost 7 bases, with 12 bases spanning the gap.